This record covers a single TCR beta chain. The data were taken from a study of blood T cell repertoires in COVID-19. Across the study: COVID-19 samples collected from the United States, Italy and Spain covered acute and convalescent phases. The analysed material was cDNA or gDNA that came from T cells, B-cell-depleted T cells, or PBMCs.

Original methodology: Amplifying reference gene primers gave estimates of nucleated cell counts. The table came from immunoSEQ multiplex PCR; TCRdb's copy has only in-frame clones and leaves some out. D and trimming come from the DNA, and the V and J calls and clone size come from that table. The sample has some 58,000 clones, about 90% seen once. This CDR3 is 12 amino acids long. Germline V gene lookup returns CDR1 SGHVS and CDR2 FQNEAQ. Trimming stripped 6 bases from V and 4 bases from J, with 10 bases between. Sequencing was done on a sample of peripheral blood. The receptor was derived from a human donor in a cohort sampled during active COVID-19. The chain is built from TRBV7-8 and TRBJ2-7, with D perhaps TRBD1 (5 bases). The CDR3 loop is CASSPGAYEQYF. CDR3 coding DNA: TGTGCCAGCAGTCCTGGGGCTTACGAGCAGTACTTC.